This T cell receptor beta chain was sequenced for a study of cytomegalovirus exposure and HLA in healthy donors. Researchers ran the PCR with 60 Vbeta and 13 Jbeta primers. Generated by immunoSEQ multiplex PCR, the TCRdb table keeps only in-frame clones and is missing some. The sample records approximately 110,000 clones, 77% being singletons. This CDR3 is built from 16 residues. Trimming took 5 bases from V and 0 from J, leaving 17 bases between them. Germline values: CDR1 SGHAT, CDR2 FQNNGV. The TCR was taken from a woman aged 40-49 years in good health and CMV-seropositive. Material: PBMCs. V and J are TRBV11-2 and TRBJ2-7; D might be TRBD2 (6 bases). As DNA, the CDR3 is TGTGCCAGCAGCCGTGAGCACGGGGGAAGCTCCTACGAGCAGTACTTC. Translated, it gives CASSREHGGSSYEQYF. Together with reference TRBV11-2 and TRBJ2-7, the CDR3 gives the full variable domain: EAGVAQSPRYKIIEKRQSVAFWCNPISGHATLYWYQQILGQGPKLLIQFQNNGVVDDSQLPKDRFSAERLKGVDSTLKIQPAKLEDSAVYLCASSREHGGSSYEQYFGPGTRLTVT.